This record looks at one T cell receptor beta chain sequence and its context. Antigen: not known. The sample comes from a study of vaccination and CD4 T cells after COVID-19. In the study overall: The cells in question were stimulated using overlapping spike peptides derived from SARS-CoV-2, HCoV-NL63, HCoV-OC43 and HCoV-229E.

V gave up 6 bases and J gave up 2 bases; unmatched junction bases: 6. CDR1 MDHEN and CDR2 SYDVKM come from the germline V gene. The CDR3 extends over 15 amino acids. Noted treatment: roughly 10-day PBMC culture with coronavirus spike peptide pools or control peptides (ViraFEST assay). Sequenced with the Oncomine TCR Beta short-read assay was DNA taken from cultured CD4+ T cells. TCRdb used MiXCR to reprocess the PCR reads, holding one entry per CDR3 protein. This table holds around 10,000 distinct CDR3 sequences, 45% to 70% found once. This sequence was found in a human donor who had recovered from COVID-19. Sequencing input: CD4+ T cells from blood, cultured in vitro. The chain recombines TRBV28 with TRBJ2-2; 7 positions match TRBD2. The CDR3 DNA reads as TGTGCCAGCAGATCCGGGACTACCAACACCGGGGAGCTGTTTTTT. Translation: CASRSGTTNTGELFF.